This TCR beta chain was documented in a study of blood T cell repertoires in COVID-19. Study context: The origin of the acute and convalescent COVID-19 samples was the United States, Italy and Spain. The analysed material was cDNA or gDNA that came from T cells, B-cell-depleted T cells, or PBMCs.

The junction had 7 bases not matched to a gene; V was cut back by 2 bases and J by 0 bases. The germline V gene encodes CDR1 LGHDT and CDR2 YNNKEL (reference sequence). The CDR3 totals 18 residues. Only a few counts were recorded for this clone. Study processing details: Amplification of reference gene primers was used by the study to estimate nucleated cell counts. Clones were read by immunoSEQ multiplex PCR, and TCRdb kept only the in-frame ones, dropping some. The V and J calls and the clone size are those of that table, but D and trimming were determined from the DNA. The sample has about 280,000 clones, 65% to 90% seen once.

This TCR came from a man between 50 and 59 years old with active or convalescent COVID-19. This chain links TRBV3-1 (or the pseudogene TRBV3-2) with TRBJ2-7, with TRBD2 matching over 13 bases. The material sequenced was peripheral blood. CDR3 in DNA: TGTGCCAGCAGCCAACCGGGACTAGCGGGGACGAGCTCCTACGAGCAGTACTTC. Translating it yields CASSQPGLAGTSSYEQYF.